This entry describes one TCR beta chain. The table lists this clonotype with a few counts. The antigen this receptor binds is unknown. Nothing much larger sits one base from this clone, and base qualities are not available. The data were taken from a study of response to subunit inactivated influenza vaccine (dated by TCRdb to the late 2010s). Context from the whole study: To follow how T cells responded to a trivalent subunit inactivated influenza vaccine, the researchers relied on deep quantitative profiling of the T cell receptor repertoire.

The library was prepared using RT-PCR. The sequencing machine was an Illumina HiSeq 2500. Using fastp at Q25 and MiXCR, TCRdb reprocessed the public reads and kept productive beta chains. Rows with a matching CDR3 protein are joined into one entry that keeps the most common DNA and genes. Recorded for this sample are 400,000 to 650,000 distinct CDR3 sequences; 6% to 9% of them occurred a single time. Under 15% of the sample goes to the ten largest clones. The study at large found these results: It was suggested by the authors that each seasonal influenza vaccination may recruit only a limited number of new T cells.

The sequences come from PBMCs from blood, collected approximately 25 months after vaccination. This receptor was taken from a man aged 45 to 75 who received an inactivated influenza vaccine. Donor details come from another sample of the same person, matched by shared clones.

The CDR3 reads CASSTRPQKGAQYF. The nucleotide sequence is given as TGTGCCAGCAGCACCCGGCCACAGAAGGGTGCGCAGTATTTT. Here the chain combines TRBV11-2 and TRBJ2-3, with the D gene uncertain. Deletion took 5 bases off V and 10 bases off J, with a span of 19 bases between the germline ends. The CDR3, cysteine through phenylalanine, is 14 amino acids long. Only the CDR3 region is kept as DNA, spanning 42 bases read in frame from base 1. Looking up the germline V gene yields CDR1 SGHAT and CDR2 FQNNGV.